What follows are 5 T cell receptor beta chains derived from one specimen sequenced in a study of T-cell reconstitution after alpha-beta-depleted transplantation in children. The authors prepared the TCRbeta library with unique molecular identifiers. TCRdb re-analysed the PCR reads in MiXCR, keeping a single row per CDR3 protein. Of 300,000 to 400,000 distinct CDR3 sequences in the sample, around 25% are singletons; the top ten hold 10% to 11%. The source material was PBMCs, mostly from graft donor cells, sampled 180 days after TCRalphabeta/CD19-depleted stem cell transplant. All receptors derive from a male patient under 18 who had a stem cell transplant for acute lymphoblastic leukemia, so the T cells may come from the graft donor.

The rearrangement joins TRBV20-1 to TRBJ2-3; 10 nucleotides match TRBD2. Losses at the gene ends were 3 bases for V and 5 bases for J; bases not matched to a gene: 8. The CDR3 is 15 amino acids. Per the germline V gene, CDR1 is DFQATT and CDR2 is SNEGSKA (reference sequence). CDR3 bases: TGCAGTGCTAGGGTAGCGGGAGGCCCCATAGATACGCAGTATTTT. Its translation is CSARVAGGPIDTQYF.

This chain joins TRBV5-1 and TRBJ2-7, with a possible D match to TRBD1 (7 bases). Germline CDR1 reads SGHRS; CDR2 reads YFSETQ. This CDR3 region has 15 residues. V was pared by 6 bases and J by 3 bases, with 19 bases between. CDR3 coding DNA: TGCGCCAGCAAAACTGCGGGACAGAACCTCTACGAGCAGTACTTC. This sequence encodes CASKTAGQNLYEQYF.

The genes are TRBV7-6 and TRBJ2-3; 8 positions agree with TRBD1. V dropped 1 base and J dropped 7; count of bases not matched to a gene: 10. The CDR3 is made up of 16 amino acids. Germline-derived CDR1 and CDR2 are SGHVS and FNYEAQ. In nucleotides, the CDR3 is TGTGCCAGCAGCTTAGGCAGGGGGCGCTTCGAAAATACGCAGTATTTT. This codes for CASSLGRGRFENTQYF. The complete variable domain, with remaining parts taken from reference TRBV7-6 and TRBJ2-3, reads GAGVSQSPRYKVTKRGQDVALRCDPISGHVSLYWYRQALGQGPEFLTYFNYEAQQDKSGLPNDRFSAERPEGSISTLTIQRTEQRDSAMYRCASSLGRGRFENTQYFGPGTRLTVL.

A few counts support this clonotype. The chain employs TRBV4-1 and TRBJ2-1; a weak D match, TRBD2 (6 bases). This CDR3 spans 13 amino acids. Germline assignment: CDR1 MGHRA and CDR2 YSYEKL. The germline V and J ends were trimmed by 4 bases and 8 bases, with 12 bases remaining between them. The CDR3 protein is CASSLREWYEQFF. The CDR3 DNA is TGCGCCAGCAGCCTACGGGAGTGGTATGAGCAGTTCTTC.

J is TRBJ2-5 and V is TRBV5-4, with TRBD2 as a possible D gene (5 bases). CDR3 length: 14 amino acids. With 0 bases removed from V and 2 bases from J, the gap between germline ends came to 8 bases. Germline values: CDR1 SGHNT, CDR2 YYREEE (reference sequence). The CDR3 region is CASSLGTLQETQYF. In DNA form, the CDR3 reads TGTGCCAGCAGCTTGGGGACTTTACAAGAGACCCAGTACTTC.